This T cell receptor (beta chain) is from a study of blood T cell repertoires in COVID-19. About the research overall: Sources were T cells, B-cell-depleted T cells, or PBMCs; the material itself was cDNA or gDNA.

Repertoires were generated with immunoSEQ multiplex PCR, while TCRdb's copy carries only in-frame clones and drops some. The sample carries over 150,000 clones, roughly 84% recorded once. Germline CDR1 is SGHNT and CDR2 is YYREEE (reference sequence). The V gene end was trimmed by 0 bases and the J gene end by 1 base; junction bases not matched to a gene: 5. There are 16 residues in the CDR3. The clonotype was recovered from a man aged 18 to 29 with active or convalescent COVID-19. Sequenced input: peripheral blood. The chain recombines TRBV5-4 with TRBJ2-7, with TRBD2 matching over 9 bases. CDR3 sequence: CASSLGLAASSYEQYF. CDR3 nucleotide sequence: TGTGCCAGCAGCTTGGGACTAGCGGCGTCATCCTACGAGCAGTACTTC.